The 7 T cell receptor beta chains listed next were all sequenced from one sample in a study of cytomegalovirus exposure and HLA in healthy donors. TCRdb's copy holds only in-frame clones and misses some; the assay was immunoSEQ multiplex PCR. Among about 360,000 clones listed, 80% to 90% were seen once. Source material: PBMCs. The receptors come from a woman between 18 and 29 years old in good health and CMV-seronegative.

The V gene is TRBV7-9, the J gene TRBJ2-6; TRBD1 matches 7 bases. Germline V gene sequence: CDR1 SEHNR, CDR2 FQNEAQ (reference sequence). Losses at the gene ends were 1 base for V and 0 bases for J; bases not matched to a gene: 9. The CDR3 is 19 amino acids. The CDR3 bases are TGTGCCAGCAGCTTAGGGACAGGCTCATTCCGCTCTGGGGCCAACGTCCTGACTTTC. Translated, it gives CASSLGTGSFRSGANVLTF.

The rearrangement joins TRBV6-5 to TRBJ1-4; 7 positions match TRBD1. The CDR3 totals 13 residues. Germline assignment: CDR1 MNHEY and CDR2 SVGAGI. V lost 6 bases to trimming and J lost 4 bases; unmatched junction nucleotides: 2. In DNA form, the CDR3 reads TGTGCCAGCAGGGACAGGATTAATGAAAAACTGTTTTTT. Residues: CASRDRINEKLFF.

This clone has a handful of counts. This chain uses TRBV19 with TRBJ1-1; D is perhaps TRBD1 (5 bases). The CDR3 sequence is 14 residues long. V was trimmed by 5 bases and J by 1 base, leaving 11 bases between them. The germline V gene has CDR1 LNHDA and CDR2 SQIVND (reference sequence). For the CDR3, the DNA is TGTGCCAGTAGTCCAGGGTCAGCGAACACTGAAGCTTTCTTT. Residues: CASSPGSANTEAFF.

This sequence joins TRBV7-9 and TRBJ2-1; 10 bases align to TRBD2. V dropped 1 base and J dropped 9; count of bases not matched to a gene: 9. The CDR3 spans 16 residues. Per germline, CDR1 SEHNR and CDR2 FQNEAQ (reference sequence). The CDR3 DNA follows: TGTGCCAGCAGCTTAGATTTCCTAGCGGGAGAGGGTGAGCAGTTCTTC. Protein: CASSLDFLAGEGEQFF.

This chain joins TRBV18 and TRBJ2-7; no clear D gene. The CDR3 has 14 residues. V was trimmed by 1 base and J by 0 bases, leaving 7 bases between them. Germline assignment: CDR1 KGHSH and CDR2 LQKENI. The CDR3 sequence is CASSPRAFSYEQYF. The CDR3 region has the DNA TGTGCCAGCTCACCACGAGCCTTCTCCTACGAGCAGTACTTC.

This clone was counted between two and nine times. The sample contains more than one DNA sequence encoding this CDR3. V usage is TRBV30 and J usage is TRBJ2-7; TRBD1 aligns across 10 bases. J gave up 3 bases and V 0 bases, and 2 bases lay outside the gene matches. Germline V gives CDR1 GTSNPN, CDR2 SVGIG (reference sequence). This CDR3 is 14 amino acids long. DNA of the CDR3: TGTGCCTGGAGTGTCGGGACAGGGGACTACGAGCAGTACTTC. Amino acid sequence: CAWSVGTGDYEQYF. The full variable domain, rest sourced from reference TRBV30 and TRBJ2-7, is SQTIHQWPATLVQPVGSPLSLECTVEGTSNPNLYWYRQAAGRGLQLLFYSVGIGQISSEVPQNLSASRPQDRQFILSSKKLLLSDSGFYLCAWSVGTGDYEQYFGPGTRLTVT.

In nucleotides, the CDR3 is TGTGCCAGCAGCTTCCCGGGACTAGCGGAATCCACAGATACGCAGTATTTT. Translated: CASSFPGLAESTDTQYF. This rearrangement joins TRBV11-2 to TRBJ2-3, with 11 positions matching TRBD2. The CDR3 totals 17 residues. CDR1 is SGHAT, CDR2 FQNNGV, per germline. V was pared by 3 bases and J by 2 bases, with 7 bases of the junction left unmatched.